The 27 T cell receptor beta chains below all came from one sample that was sequenced in a study of regulatory T cells in long-lasting Graves disease. Sequencing libraries for TCR beta were prepared with iRepertoire HTBI primers and Arm-PCR of CDR3 regions. TCRdb analysed the multiplex PCR reads with MiXCR anew, one entry per CDR3 protein. Of a few hundred thousand distinct CDR3 sequences in the sample, roughly 17% are singletons; the top ten hold about 32%. Time point specified: newly diagnosed GD, antithyroid drugs for less than 3 months. After RNA was extracted from PBMCs, the TCR library was made from it. These same records also appear under a second study, on T cells in Graves' hyperthyroidism and ophthalmopathy.

The sequencing used peripheral blood mononuclear cells (PBMCs), collected at new diagnosis, from a patient treated with antithyroid drugs. These receptors all stem from a man aged 40-49 years with Graves disease.

This clonotype appeared a single time. The chain has TRBV2 and TRBJ1-4, with 8 bases matching TRBD1. Trimming took 6 bases from V and 8 from J; bases not matched to a gene: 8. Germline CDR1 reads SNHLY; CDR2 reads FYNNEI. The CDR3 contains 14 residues. CDR3 nucleotides: TGTGCCAGCAGCCGGACAGGGAGGAAGGAAAAACTGTTTTTT. This encodes CASSRTGRKEKLFF.

This clonotype was counted at least ten times. The CDR3, as DNA: TGTGCCAGCAGGGCGGGGGTCCACACCGGGGAGCTGTTTTTT. Its translation: CASRAGVHTGELFF. The chain joins TRBV28 to TRBJ2-2; 7 positions match TRBD2. V trimming: 6 bases; J trimming: 3 bases; junction bases outside the gene matches: 4. This CDR3 comprises 14 residues. CDR1 MDHEN and CDR2 SYDVKM come from the germline V gene. The entire variable domain, with the rest obtained from reference TRBV28 and TRBJ2-2, is as follows: DVKVTQSSRYLVKRTGEKVFLECVQDMDHENMFWYRQDPGLGLRLIYFSYDVKMKEKGDIPEGYSVSREKKERFSLILESASTNQTSMYLCASRAGVHTGELFFGEGSRLTVL.

This chain links TRBV27 with TRBJ1-1, with 11 bases aligning to TRBD1. Germline lookup yields CDR1 MNHEY and CDR2 SMNVEV (reference sequence). J was trimmed by 1 base and V by 7 bases; bases with no gene match: 2. The CDR3 consists of 14 residues. The CDR3 coding sequence is TGTGCCAGCAAAGGACAGGGGGCGAACACTGAAGCTTTCTTT. Residues: CASKGQGANTEAFF.

The V gene is TRBV12-3 or TRBV12-4, the J gene TRBJ2-5; D is ambiguous. With 7 bases removed from V and 5 bases from J, the gap between germline ends came to 14 bases. CDR3 length: 13 residues. The CDR3 bases are TGTGCCAGCACCACCTACGGGTTGGAGACCCAGTACTTC. It codes for CASTTYGLETQYF.

This clonotype was picked up many times. The gene calls are TRBV7-9 and TRBJ2-4; TRBD1 matches at 12 bases. The CDR3 is 17 amino acids. Trimming removed 0 bases from V and 6 bases from J; junction bases left unmatched: 6. The germline V gene encodes CDR1 SEHNR and CDR2 FQNEAQ (reference sequence). The CDR3 DNA is TGTGCCAGCAGCTTAGCATCGGGACAGGGGGCCGGAAACATTCAGTACTTC. It translates to CASSLASGQGAGNIQYF.

This clonotype was recorded many times. The chain uses TRBV28 and TRBJ1-6; TRBD1 is a possible D gene (6 bases). The V end was cut by 6 bases, the J end by 8 bases, with 14 bases between. Germline CDR1 reads MDHEN; CDR2 reads SYDVKM. The CDR3 is 14 residues long. In DNA, the CDR3 is TGTGCCAGCAGCGTATCTTACAGGGATTCACCCCTCCACTTT. This encodes CASSVSYRDSPLHF.

The chain is built from TRBV28 and TRBJ1-2, with D possibly matching TRBD1 (6 bases). V was pared by 6 bases and J by 4 bases, with 9 bases between. This CDR3 has 12 amino acids. Per germline, CDR1 MDHEN and CDR2 SYDVKM. The CDR3 loop reads CASSWGAYGYTF. DNA for the CDR3: TGTGCCAGCAGCTGGGGGGCCTATGGCTACACCTTC.

This clonotype has at least ten counts. V usage is TRBV7-8 and J usage is TRBJ2-2, with 13 bases aligning to TRBD2. Germline V gene data show CDR1 as SGHVS and CDR2 as FQNEAQ. The CDR3 runs 15 residues. Trimming took 5 bases from V and 7 from J; bases not matched to a gene: 4. CDR3 protein: CASSATSGGFGELFF. In DNA, the CDR3 is TGTGCCAGCAGCGCGACTAGCGGGGGGTTCGGGGAGCTGTTTTTT.

Remarks on this clonotype: One end of the junction fails to match germline, which may point to a read error. The chain uses TRBV11-3 and TRBJ2-1, with 11 positions matching TRBD2. The CDR3 contains 18 residues. CDR1 is SGHNT, CDR2 YENEEA, per germline. In DNA form, the CDR3 reads TGTACCAGCAGCTTATTCGGAGATACTAGCGGGGGCAGGGATGAGCAGTTCTTC. Protein sequence: CTSSLFGDTSGGRDEQFF.

This clonotype came up many times. CDR3 amino acids: CASNSPGGFSPLHF. DNA of the CDR3: TGTGCCAGCAACTCACCGGGGGGCTTTTCACCCCTCCACTTT. The chain employs TRBV7-2 and TRBJ1-6; D perhaps matches TRBD1 (6 bases). Trimming took 7 bases from V and 9 from J, leaving 16 bases between them. Germline V CDR1 and CDR2: SGHTA, FQGNSA. The CDR3 has 14 amino acids.

The chain couples TRBV30 to TRBJ2-3; D is possibly TRBD1 or TRBD2 (6 bases each). This CDR3 is 15 amino acids long. Germline CDR1 and CDR2: GTSNPN and SVGIG (reference sequence). Trimming removed 0 bases from V and 2 bases from J, with 12 bases in between. CDR3 sequence (DNA): TGTGCCTGGAGTGTGGGGGGCTCTTTCACAGATACGCAGTATTTT. It encodes CAWSVGGSFTDTQYF.

This clonotype appeared many times. This chain connects TRBV20-1 to TRBJ2-1, with D perhaps matching TRBD2 (6 bases). Trimming took 0 bases from V and 2 from J, leaving 8 bases between them. The length of the CDR3 is 14 residues. Germline V gives CDR1 DFQATT, CDR2 SNEGSKA (reference sequence). The CDR3 is CSARDSGTYNEQFF. The CDR3, as DNA: TGCAGTGCTAGAGATAGCGGAACCTACAATGAGCAGTTCTTC.

This clonotype was picked up many times. V usage is TRBV30 and J usage is TRBJ2-5; D possibly corresponds to TRBD2 (5 bases). The V gene's germline CDR1 is GTSNPN and CDR2 SVGIG (reference sequence). Trimming left V 1 base short and J 1 base short, with 7 bases between. This CDR3 has 13 amino acids. The CDR3 coding sequence is TGTGCCTGGAGTGGCCGGGGCCAAGAGACCCAGTACTTC. Its translation: CAWSGRGQETQYF. The full variable domain, rest sourced from reference TRBV30 and TRBJ2-5, is SQTIHQWPATLVQPVGSPLSLECTVEGTSNPNLYWYRQAAGRGLQLLFYSVGIGQISSEVPQNLSASRPQDRQFILSSKKLLLSDSGFYLCAWSGRGQETQYFGPGTRLLVL.

V usage is TRBV12-3 or TRBV12-4 and J usage is TRBJ2-2, with 12 bases identical to TRBD2. V gave up 6 bases and J gave up 3 bases; unmatched junction bases: 2. The CDR3 runs 15 residues. DNA for the CDR3: TGTGCCAGCAGGTGGACTAGCGGGGACACCGGGGAGCTGTTTTTT. It encodes CASRWTSGDTGELFF.

The rearrangement links TRBV12-3 or TRBV12-4 to TRBJ1-2; 10 bases line up with TRBD1. This CDR3 contains 14 residues. J gave up 8 bases and V 6 bases, and 9 bases lay outside the gene matches. The CDR3 loop is CASSPRDRGFGYTF. CDR3 DNA: TGTGCCAGCAGCCCCCGGGACAGGGGATTCGGCTACACCTTC.

This clonotype turned up a few times. The chain carries TRBV5-5 and TRBJ2-5; D possibly corresponds to TRBD1 (5 bases). There are 14 residues in the CDR3. Looked up from germline, CDR1 is SGHKS and CDR2 is YYEKEE (reference sequence). With 1 base removed from V and 5 bases from J, the gap between germline ends came to 12 bases. CDR3 sequence reads: CASSLLGSGETQYF. The CDR3 DNA reads TGTGCCAGCAGCTTGCTAGGGTCAGGGGAGACCCAGTACTTC.

Comments on this clonotype: Since the CDR3 does not end with the conserved phenylalanine or tryptophan, this likely comes from a read error. V is TRBV6-4 and J is TRBJ1-2; 10 nucleotides match TRBD1. The CDR3 has 13 amino acids. Losses at the gene ends were 8 bases for V and 5 bases for J; bases not matched to a gene: 5. Germline assignment: CDR1 MRHNA and CDR2 SNTAGT. For the CDR3, the DNA is TGTGCCAGCTGGGACAGGGGAGCATATGGCTACACCTCC. This encodes CASWDRGAYGYTS.

The sample holds many counts of this clonotype. This rearrangement joins TRBV28 to TRBJ2-7; TRBD1 aligns across 8 bases. This CDR3 region has 14 residues. Per the germline V gene, CDR1 is MDHEN and CDR2 is SYDVKM. The junction had 3 bases not matched to a gene; V was cut back by 3 bases and J by 2 bases. DNA of the CDR3: TGTGCCAGCAGTTTGCTGGACAGGGCCTACGAGCAGTACTTC. Translation gives CASSLLDRAYEQYF.

The genes are TRBV7-3 and TRBJ2-2, with 8 positions matching TRBD2. The CDR3 has 17 amino acids. The germline gives CDR1 SGHTA, CDR2 FQGTGA. V trimming: 2 bases; J trimming: 2 bases; junction bases outside the gene matches: 7. The CDR3 loop reads CASSLVVAGTNTGELFF. The CDR3 bases are TGTGCCAGCAGCTTAGTCGTAGCGGGGACCAACACCGGGGAGCTGTTTTTT.

This clonotype was recorded at least ten times. The V gene is TRBV2, the J gene TRBJ1-4; D unclear. Germline CDR1 and CDR2: SNHLY and FYNNEI. The CDR3 is 13 amino acids. Trimming took 11 bases from V and 7 from J, leaving 17 bases between them. The CDR3 DNA reads TGTGCCGGCCGCCGGGGATCGGGTGAAAAACTGTTTTTT. Its protein is CAGRRGSGEKLFF.

In its sample, this clonotype was seen many times. This chain joins TRBV25-1 and TRBJ1-1, with D possibly matching TRBD1 (5 bases). V was cut by 8 bases and J by 4 bases, with 20 bases left in between. The V gene's germline CDR1 is MGHDK and CDR2 SYGVNS. This CDR3 comprises 15 residues. The CDR3 sequence: CASAPVIGAGTEAFF. In DNA, the CDR3 is TGTGCCAGCGCACCGGTTATCGGGGCCGGCACTGAAGCTTTCTTT.

This clonotype was seen more than once but under ten times. The chain couples TRBV19 to TRBJ2-1; the D is unclear. This CDR3 region has 17 residues. Germline values: CDR1 LNHDA, CDR2 SQIVND (reference sequence). The V end was cut by 2 bases, the J end by 1 base, with 15 bases between. The CDR3 loop is CASSIPAAPVSYNEQFF. The DNA for the CDR3 is TGTGCCAGTAGTATACCGGCTGCACCAGTATCCTACAATGAGCAGTTCTTC.

This clonotype was recorded many times. The chain couples TRBV4-2 to TRBJ2-7; 11 bases are shared with TRBD1. The CDR3 covers 15 residues. J was trimmed by 5 bases and V by 4 bases; bases with no gene match: 7. Germline assignment: CDR1 LGHNA and CDR2 YNFKEQ. The CDR3 protein is CASSLPGQGADEQYF. The CDR3 DNA follows: TGTGCCAGCAGCCTCCCCGGACAGGGGGCCGACGAGCAGTACTTC.

This clonotype was found a few times. The chain combines TRBV20-1 with TRBJ2-1, with TRBD2 as a possible D gene (5 bases). Germline-derived CDR1 and CDR2 are DFQATT and SNEGSKA (reference sequence). Trimming removed 2 bases from V and 8 bases from J, with 16 bases in between. This CDR3 spans 14 amino acids. CDR3 in DNA: TGCAGTGCTAGACCCCCCGCCAGGCGGGATGAGCAGTTCTTC. It yields the protein CSARPPARRDEQFF.

This clonotype was observed a few times. V and J are TRBV6-1 and TRBJ1-1, with no clear D. The CDR3 runs to 13 residues. Germline values: CDR1 MNHNS, CDR2 SASEGT. V was cut by 8 bases and J by 0 bases, with 10 bases left in between. The CDR3 protein is CASALGVNTEAFF. In DNA, the CDR3 is TGTGCCAGCGCCCTAGGCGTGAACACTGAAGCTTTCTTT.

This clonotype was seen ten or more times. V is TRBV28 and J is TRBJ1-5; D gene ambiguous. Germline V lookup: CDR1 MDHEN, CDR2 SYDVKM. Trimming cost V 5 bases and J 2 bases, with 13 bases left between them. The CDR3 is made up of 15 amino acids. The CDR3 DNA follows: TGTGCCAGCAGTCCCCCGGGTAGGGGCAATCAGCCCCAGCATTTT. Protein sequence: CASSPPGRGNQPQHF. The full variable domain, rest sourced from reference TRBV28 and TRBJ1-5, is DVKVTQSSRYLVKRTGEKVFLECVQDMDHENMFWYRQDPGLGLRLIYFSYDVKMKEKGDIPEGYSVSREKKERFSLILESASTNQTSMYLCASSPPGRGNQPQHFGDGTRLSIL.

This clonotype was seen repeatedly, ten times or more. The rearrangement uses TRBV18 and TRBJ2-2; D possibly corresponds to TRBD2 (7 bases). Germline V gene lookup returns CDR1 KGHSH and CDR2 LQKENI. This CDR3 is built from 16 residues. V gave up 3 bases and J gave up 4 bases, with 15 bases separating them. The CDR3 protein is CASSPLRGGGTGELFF. The CDR3 coding sequence is TGTGCCAGCTCACCCCTCCGGGGAGGGGGCACCGGGGAGCTGTTTTTT. Using reference TRBV18 and TRBJ2-2 for the parts outside the CDR3, the full variable domain is NAGVMQNPRHLVRRRGQEARLRCSPMKGHSHVYWYRQLPEEGLKFMVYLQKENIIDESGMPKERFSAEFPKEGPSILRIQQVVRGDSAAYFCASSPLRGGGTGELFFGEGSRLTVL.